The following is a T cell receptor beta chain sequence with its context. This record comes from a study of T cells in women clearing cervical HPV infection. TCRdb's copy holds only in-frame clones and misses some; the assay was immunoSEQ multiplex PCR. The repertoire table contains 20,000 to 25,000 clones. The source is a woman between 18 and 70 years old with a cervical HPV16 infection that either progressed to CIN3+ or cleared (not recorded which). Sequences were obtained from blood buffy coat.

The sequenced CDR3 bases are TGCGCCAGCAGCTTGGGTGCGGGGTCGGCTCGAAATGAG. This encodes CASSLGAGSARNE. The full CDR3 protein reads CASSLGAGSARNEQFF. The V gene is TRBV5-1, the J gene TRBJ2-1; TRBD2 is a possible D gene (6 bases). The read finishes 3 residues shy of the CDR3 end, and the germline J gene is used to complete it. The CDR3 sequence is 16 residues long. Trimming shortened V by 0 bases and J by 7 bases, and 17 bases separated the two germline ends. The germline gives CDR1 SGHRS, CDR2 YFSETQ.